The next 26 T cell receptor beta chains were all read from a single sample in a study of OX40 agonist ivuxolimab in advanced cancers. Clones were sequenced by immunoSEQ multiplex PCR, and TCRdb holds only the in-frame ones, with some missing. This repertoire shows 55,000 to 80,000 clones, about 88% found once; its top ten account for about 0.25%. The specimen comprised CD4+ or CD8+ T cells sorted from blood, sampled in a trial of the OX40 agonist ivuxolimab. These receptors were taken from an adult with an advanced solid tumor such as melanoma, head and neck, liver or kidney cancer.

This chain links TRBV14 with TRBJ2-5; D gene unclear. The germline gives CDR1 SGHDN, CDR2 FVKESK. The CDR3 runs to 14 residues. Trimming took off 0 bases at V and 2 bases at J, with 7 bases between the two ends. The CDR3 region is CASSQDTIQETQYF. DNA of the CDR3: TGTGCCAGCAGCCAAGATACTATACAAGAGACCCAGTACTTC.

The rearrangement uses TRBV5-1 and TRBJ1-1; D is possibly TRBD1 (6 bases). V lost 6 bases, J lost 0 bases, and 9 bases lay in between. Germline-derived CDR1 and CDR2 are SGHRS and YFSETQ. The CDR3 contains 13 residues. CDR3 in amino acids: CASIGQLNTEAFF. The DNA of the CDR3 is TGCGCCAGCATAGGACAGTTGAACACTGAAGCTTTCTTT.

The V call is TRBV11-2, the J call TRBJ1-2; D gene unclear. Germline lookup yields CDR1 SGHAT and CDR2 FQNNGV. The length of the CDR3 is 13 residues. V was shortened by 5 bases and J by 8 bases, with 15 bases between the two germline ends. CDR3 region: CASSGGWTGGYTF. The CDR3, as DNA: TGTGCCAGCAGCGGCGGGTGGACGGGCGGCTACACCTTC.

The chain has TRBV19 and TRBJ1-1; D is ambiguous. The V gene's germline CDR1 is LNHDA and CDR2 SQIVND (reference sequence). The V and J ends lost 10 bases and 2 bases respectively, with 11 bases between them. This CDR3 is 12 amino acids long. CDR3 DNA: TGTGCCACCCGGGGATACAACACTGAAGCTTTCTTT. It is translated as CATRGYNTEAFF.

The rearrangement joins TRBV18 to TRBJ2-6; tentatively, D is TRBD1 (5 bases). Germline CDR1 reads KGHSH; CDR2 reads LQKENI. The CDR3 loop spans 16 amino acids. V lost 4 bases and J 0 bases, leaving 10 bases between the germline ends. The chain's CDR3 is CASSLTDLSGANVLTF. The CDR3 DNA sequence: TGTGCCAGCTCACTGACAGACCTCTCTGGGGCCAACGTCCTGACTTTC.

The J gene is TRBJ2-7, the V gene TRBV18, with TRBD1 as a possible D gene (6 bases). Germline CDR1 reads KGHSH; CDR2 reads LQKENI. This CDR3 has 14 amino acids. The germline V and J ends were trimmed by 1 base and 7 bases, with 14 bases remaining between them. CDR3 amino acids: CASSPLSLGAEQYF. CDR3 nucleotide sequence: TGTGCCAGCTCACCACTTAGCCTGGGGGCAGAGCAGTACTTC.

The chain couples TRBV7-2 to TRBJ2-3, with D perhaps TRBD1 or TRBD2 (5 bases each). Trimming removed 5 bases at V and 6 bases at J, with 15 bases between. Germline-derived CDR1 and CDR2 are SGHTA and FQGNSA. CDR3 length equals 14 residues. Written as DNA, the CDR3 is TGTGCCAGCAGCGGACTCTTCGAGGGGGATACGCAGTATTTT. It translates to CASSGLFEGDTQYF.

The gene calls are TRBV10-3 and TRBJ1-2, with 7 bases fitting TRBD1. This CDR3 contains 14 residues. The germline CDR1 and CDR2 sequences are ENHRY and SYGVKD. Trimming took 6 bases from V and 0 from J; bases not matched to a gene: 4. In DNA, the CDR3 is TGTGCCATCAGCGGACAGGAAGCTAACTATGGCTACACCTTC. Its protein is CAISGQEANYGYTF.

The chain carries TRBV7-9 and TRBJ1-1; TRBD1 is a possible D gene (5 bases). The CDR3 is 12 residues long. The ends were cut back, 5 bases at V and 8 bases at J, with 12 bases in the middle. From germline, CDR1 is SEHNR and CDR2 FQNEAQ (reference sequence). The CDR3 is CASSTRELEAFF. CDR3 in DNA: TGTGCCAGCAGCACCAGGGAGCTAGAAGCTTTCTTT. Complete variable domain (other parts from reference TRBV7-9 and TRBJ1-1): DTGVSQNPRHKITKRGQNVTFRCDPISEHNRLYWYRQTLGQGPEFLTYFQNEAQLEKSRLLSDRFSAERPKGSFSTLEIQRTEQGDSAMYLCASSTRELEAFFGQGTRLTVV.

Only one count was recorded for this clone. The CDR3 is CSVGSVLGAYEQYF. CDR3 nucleotides: TGCAGCGTTGGGTCGGTATTGGGGGCCTACGAGCAGTACTTC. This rearrangement joins TRBV29-1 to TRBJ2-7; D could derive from TRBD1 or TRBD2 (5 bases each). V shed 4 bases and J shed 2 bases, with 15 bases lying between them. The V gene's germline CDR1 is SQVTM and CDR2 ANQGSEA. The CDR3 spans 14 residues.

The chain couples TRBV7-9 to TRBJ1-1, with D perhaps TRBD1 (5 bases). Deletions cut 5 bases from V and 6 bases from J, with 16 bases between. Germline V gene sequence: CDR1 SEHNR, CDR2 FQNEAQ (reference sequence). The CDR3 covers 14 residues. This CDR3 is CASSPPRGGSEAFF. CDR3 sequence (DNA): TGTGCCAGCAGCCCGCCCCGGGGGGGGTCTGAAGCTTTCTTT.

The chain uses TRBV6-6 and TRBJ2-1; no firm D call. Trimming shortened V by 8 bases and J by 3 bases, and 5 bases separated the two germline ends. CDR1 is MNHNY, CDR2 SVGAGI, per germline (reference sequence). This CDR3 comprises 11 residues. DNA for the CDR3: TGTGCCAGCCGCAGCTACAATGAGCAGTTCTTC. Protein product: CASRSYNEQFF.

CDR3 nucleotides: TGTGCCAGCAGCTTCAGACGAAACACCATATATTTT. Protein sequence: CASSFRRNTIYF. The V gene is TRBV5-8, the J gene TRBJ1-3, with unresolved D. V lost 2 bases to trimming and J lost 5 bases, with 5 bases between them. The CDR3 has 12 residues. Germline V gene lookup returns CDR1 SGHTS and CDR2 YDEGEE.

V usage is TRBV5-5 and J usage is TRBJ1-1; no clear D gene. V was clipped by 0 bases and J by 2 bases, with 11 bases between them. Per the germline V gene, CDR1 is SGHKS and CDR2 is YYEKEE (reference sequence). The CDR3 runs to 15 residues. CDR3 region: CASSLDREINTEAFF. CDR3 in DNA: TGTGCCAGCAGCTTGGACCGGGAGATAAACACTGAAGCTTTCTTT.

This clone was counted between two and nine times. The chain uses TRBV2 and TRBJ2-2; D perhaps matches TRBD1 (6 bases). CDR1 is SNHLY, CDR2 FYNNEI, per germline. V shed 4 bases and J shed 5 bases, with 11 bases lying between them. The CDR3 totals 14 residues. The CDR3 is CASSAQGFTGELFF. CDR3 nucleotide sequence: TGTGCCAGCAGTGCACAGGGTTTTACCGGGGAGCTGTTTTTT.

The V call is TRBV28, the J call TRBJ2-3, with 14 bases identical to TRBD2. The CDR3 runs to 16 residues. Germline-derived CDR1 and CDR2 are MDHEN and SYDVKM. V lost 8 bases to trimming and J lost 5 bases; unmatched junction nucleotides: 9. CDR3 sequence: CASGLAGGRRKDTQYF. The DNA of the CDR3 is TGTGCCAGCGGACTAGCGGGAGGTCGTCGCAAAGATACGCAGTATTTT. Variable domain in full (rest from reference TRBV28 and TRBJ2-3): DVKVTQSSRYLVKRTGEKVFLECVQDMDHENMFWYRQDPGLGLRLIYFSYDVKMKEKGDIPEGYSVSREKKERFSLILESASTNQTSMYLCASGLAGGRRKDTQYFGPGTRLTVL.

The chain joins TRBV11-3 to TRBJ2-5; D might be TRBD2 (5 bases). The germline V and J ends were trimmed by 5 bases and 2 bases, with 12 bases remaining between them. CDR1 and CDR2 from the germline V gene are SGHNT and YENEEA. The CDR3 runs 14 residues. CDR3: CASSLGRGQETQYF. In DNA, the CDR3 is TGTGCCAGCAGCCTCGGACGAGGGCAAGAGACCCAGTACTTC.

The chain combines TRBV10-3 with TRBJ1-2, with TRBD1 as a possible D gene (5 bases). The CDR3 length is 14 residues. V lost 5 bases to trimming and J lost 8 bases, with 18 bases between them. Germline CDR1 ENHRY, CDR2 SYGVKD. CDR3 DNA: TGTGCCATCAGTCAGGGCGGGGTTCCCTACGGCTACACCTTC. Protein sequence: CAISQGGVPYGYTF.

As to this clone: A read error may produce the germline difference seen at one junction end. This chain joins TRBV4-3 and TRBJ2-5; TRBD1 agrees at 9 bases. The germline V gene has CDR1 LGHNA and CDR2 YSLEER. The CDR3 has 18 amino acids. The CDR3 is CASSQELSDRGGKDTQYF. In DNA, the CDR3 is TGCGCCAGCAGCCAAGAACTCTCGGACAGGGGTGGAAAAGATACCCAGTACTTC.

The rearrangement uses TRBV4-2 and TRBJ1-3; D not certain. The CDR3 totals 16 residues. The germline V gene has CDR1 LGHNA and CDR2 YNFKEQ. Deletions cut 0 bases from V and 2 bases from J, with 11 bases between. CDR3 sequence: CASSQDEGSPGNTIYF. CDR3 DNA: TGTGCCAGCAGCCAAGACGAGGGCTCACCTGGAAACACCATATATTTT.

The J gene is TRBJ1-1, the V gene TRBV9; D gene uncertain. This CDR3 contains 13 residues. Trimming stripped 2 bases from V and 1 base from J, with 6 bases between. CDR1 is SGDLS, CDR2 YYNGEE, per germline. Here the CDR3 DNA reads TGTGCCAGCAGCGTTTACAAGAACACTGAAGCTTTCTTT. Translating gives CASSVYKNTEAFF.

The chain recombines TRBV9 with TRBJ2-1; D is ambiguous. The CDR3 extends over 12 amino acids. V was shortened by 3 bases and J by 5 bases, with 6 bases between the two germline ends. CDR1 is SGDLS, CDR2 YYNGEE, per germline. The DNA for the CDR3 is TGTGCCAGCAGCGCGGTGGACAATGAGCAGTTCTTC. The encoded protein is CASSAVDNEQFF. Full variable domain (rest looked up from reference TRBV9 and TRBJ2-1): DSGVTQTPKHLITATGQRVTLRCSPRSGDLSVYWYQQSLDQGLQFLIQYYNGEERAKGNILERFSAQQFPDLHSELNLSSLELGDSALYFCASSAVDNEQFFGPGTRLTVL.

The CDR3 bases are TGTGCCAGCATCCCAGGGGTTGCTAATGAAAAACTGTTTTTT. It codes for CASIPGVANEKLFF. The genes are TRBV6-1 and TRBJ1-4; possibly TRBD1 for D (6 bases). The CDR3 runs to 14 residues. Germline lookup yields CDR1 MNHNS and CDR2 SASEGT. Trimming shortened V by 7 bases and J by 3 bases, and 12 bases separated the two germline ends.

The gene calls are TRBV10-3 and TRBJ2-3; D unresolved. Germline V gene sequence: CDR1 ENHRY, CDR2 SYGVKD. The CDR3 has 13 amino acids. Trimming took 0 bases from V and 4 from J, leaving 5 bases between them. The CDR3, as DNA: TGTGCCATCAGTGAGTCGGCCCCAGATACGCAGTATTTT. This sequence encodes CAISESAPDTQYF.

This chain links TRBV7-9 with TRBJ1-1; TRBD1 matches at 7 bases. V shed 3 bases and J 3 bases; nucleotides not matched to a gene: 7. The CDR3 is 15 residues long. Germline CDR1 reads SEHNR; CDR2 reads FQNEAQ (reference sequence). In DNA form, the CDR3 reads TGTGCCAGCAGCTTCTCCGACAGGGCGTACACTGAAGCTTTCTTT. Amino acid sequence: CASSFSDRAYTEAFF. The variable domain in full, with the rest retrieved from reference TRBV7-9 and TRBJ1-1, is DTGVSQNPRHKITKRGQNVTFRCDPISEHNRLYWYRQTLGQGPEFLTYFQNEAQLEKSRLLSDRFSAERPKGSFSTLEIQRTEQGDSAMYLCASSFSDRAYTEAFFGQGTRLTVV.

V and J are TRBV6-5 and TRBJ2-3; 11 nucleotides match TRBD2. CDR3 length: 15 amino acids. Trimming at V came to 6 bases and at J to 3 bases, leaving 5 bases not matched to a gene. Germline V gene lookup returns CDR1 MNHEY and CDR2 SVGAGI. CDR3 sequence: CASSLGLAATDTQYF. DNA for the CDR3: TGTGCCAGCAGCCTGGGACTAGCGGCGACAGATACGCAGTATTTT.